This TCR beta chain was captured by sequencing in a study of PD-L1 blockade in urothelial cancer. On the study more broadly: Prior exposure to chemotherapy in patients amounted to 0 to 3 regimens received. Analyses were performed on blood at 3 weeks after treatment start (the second dose) and at 6 weeks.

Findings and limits, study-wide: Blood TCR clonality below the median before treatment was a predictor of better survival.

The CDR3 runs to 14 residues. In germline, CDR1 is SGHKS, CDR2 YYEKEE (reference sequence). V was clipped by 1 base and J by 5 bases, with 10 bases between them. This clone was counted a few times. Its antigen is currently unknown. Patient sample counts ranged from 1 to 8, pretreatment and on-treatment. Produced via immunoSEQ multiplex PCR; TCRdb's table is partial and in-frame only. Here the sample spans about 50,000 clones, 87% being singletons. The material was PBMCs, obtained around atezolizumab (anti-PD-L1) treatment. This TCR was sampled from a man aged 55-75 years with urothelial cancer. The rearrangement links TRBV5-5 to TRBJ1-5, with D maybe TRBD1 (5 bases). The CDR3 sequence: CASSLRQSHQPQHF. The CDR3 region has the DNA TGTGCCAGCAGCTTGCGACAGTCTCATCAGCCCCAGCATTTT.